These 6 T cell receptor beta chains were all obtained from the same sample, sequenced in a study of blood T cell repertoires in COVID-19. The assay was immunoSEQ multiplex PCR, and TCRdb's table has in-frame clones only and misses some. This sample has around 89,000 clones, with around 72% found just once. Sequenced: peripheral blood. These receptors were collected from a woman older than 75 with acute or convalescent COVID-19.

The rearrangement links TRBV19 to TRBJ2-5, with 11 bases aligning to TRBD2. The CDR3 sequence is 14 residues long. V lost 7 bases and J lost 3; bases outside the gene matches: 4. Germline V CDR1 and CDR2: LNHDA, SQIVND (reference sequence). CDR3 amino acids: CASKPGLAEETQYF. The CDR3 region has the DNA TGTGCCAGTAAACCGGGACTAGCGGAAGAGACCCAGTACTTC.

V is TRBV6-6 and J is TRBJ2-7, with TRBD1 matching 9 bases. Trimming cost V 7 bases and J 12 bases; bases outside gene matches: 19. This CDR3 is built from 15 residues. Per the germline V gene, CDR1 is MNHNY and CDR2 is SVGAGI (reference sequence). CDR3 sequence: CASTPPPGQGQLGYF. In DNA, the CDR3 is TGTGCCAGCACCCCCCCTCCCGGACAGGGGCAACTTGGGTACTTC.

The chain employs TRBV15 and TRBJ2-5, with D perhaps TRBD2 (6 bases). Trimming removed 0 bases from V and 5 bases from J, with 7 bases in between. The CDR3 runs to 13 residues. Germline-derived CDR1 and CDR2 are LNHNV and YYDKDF (reference sequence). The DNA of the CDR3 is TGTGCCACCAGCAGAGATCGGGGGGAGACCCAGTACTTC. This gives the protein CATSRDRGETQYF.

Notes on this clone: The junction departs from the called germline gene at one end, perhaps through a read error. The chain is built from TRBV9 and TRBJ2-1; the D gene is possibly TRBD1 (6 bases). The germline gives CDR1 SGDLS, CDR2 YYNGEE. The CDR3 covers 12 residues. CDR3 region: CASSADTGLQIF. The CDR3 DNA is TGTGCCAGCAGCGCCGACACAGGGCTGCAAATCTTC.

This sequence joins TRBV5-4 and TRBJ2-4, with 11 positions matching TRBD1. Germline trimming cut 3 bases from V and 6 bases from J; bases unmatched to any gene: 11. Germline V gene data show CDR1 as SGHNT and CDR2 as YYREEE (reference sequence). The CDR3 loop spans 17 amino acids. Here the CDR3 DNA reads TGTGCCAGCAGCTACGGGACAGGGGGGCTTTCCGGAAACATTCAGTACTTC. This codes for CASSYGTGGLSGNIQYF.

A single count supports this clone. The rearrangement joins TRBV29-1 to TRBJ2-3; no reliable D call. CDR3 length: 14 amino acids. Germline V gene sequence: CDR1 SQVTM, CDR2 ANQGSEA. V was pared by 1 base and J by 0 bases, with 8 bases between. The CDR3 DNA reads as TGCAGCGTTGAAGGGAGTGCTAGCACAGATACGCAGTATTTT. It translates to CSVEGSASTDTQYF.